This T cell receptor (beta chain) was found in a study of blood T cell repertoires in COVID-19. Looking at the study overall: From the United States, Italy and Spain came samples of acute and convalescent COVID-19. Sources were T cells, B-cell-depleted T cells, or PBMCs; the material itself was cDNA or gDNA.

Study processing details: Scientists estimated how many nucleated cells there were by amplifying reference gene primers. TCRdb's copy holds only in-frame clones and misses some; the assay was immunoSEQ multiplex PCR. D and trimming were read from the DNA, whereas the V and J calls and clone size are those reported in that table. The data show fewer than 90,000 clones, over 60% seen once. The CDR3 loop spans 13 amino acids. The V end was cut by 4 bases, the J end by 4 bases, with 10 bases between. CDR1 SGHRS and CDR2 YFSETQ come from the germline V gene. During active infection, Seattle patients enrolled and were then monitored through disease.

This receptor was taken from a man in his 60s with COVID-19, enrolled during active disease. Sequencing was performed on peripheral blood. The chain joins TRBV5-1 to TRBJ2-3; TRBD1 might be the D (5 bases). CDR3 loop: CASSVRASDTQYF. For the CDR3, the DNA is TGCGCCAGCAGCGTCAGGGCATCAGATACGCAGTATTTT.